The sequence of this TCR beta chain was determined in a study of identical twins. The germline V gene has CDR1 DFQATT and CDR2 SNEGSKA (reference sequence). V lost 1 base, J lost 6 bases, and 10 bases lay in between. The CDR3 runs to 13 residues. Comments on this clonotype: What it binds is unknown.

TCRdb redid the calling of the 5' RACE reads with MiXCR, one entry per CDR3 protein. The table has approximately 94,000 distinct CDR3 sequences, about 6% seen once. Study outcomes and limitations: A cross-sectional statistical analysis, not follow-up of the same donors, supported the conclusions.

Sequencing input: memory T cells sorted from blood. This sequence joins TRBV20-1 and TRBJ1-5; D gene ambiguous. The sequence was collected from a woman aged 45 to 65 in good health. This CDR3 is CSARVAWGQPQHF. The CDR3 DNA follows: TGCAGTGCTAGAGTCGCGTGGGGTCAGCCCCAGCATTTT.